This TCR beta chain was identified during a study of regulatory T cells in long-lasting Graves disease. Building the TCR beta libraries relied on iRepertoire HTBI primers, and CDR3 regions underwent Arm-PCR. One entry per CDR3 protein, called by TCRdb with MiXCR from the multiplex PCR reads. Here the sample spans around 460,000 distinct CDR3 sequences, about 14% being singletons. Time point in this sample: newly diagnosed GD, antithyroid drugs for less than 3 months. There was RNA extracted from PBMCs, and the TCR library was made from it. These same data were also listed under a study on T cells in Graves' hyperthyroidism and ophthalmopathy.

The sequencing used peripheral blood mononuclear cells (PBMCs), collected at new diagnosis, from a patient treated with antithyroid drugs. This TCR came from a woman aged 45-65 years with Graves disease.

The CDR3 coding sequence is TGCAGTGCTAGTTTCAATCCGCGGGGGGCCGTCCTTTGGGGCCAAGGGAAAGATACGCAGTATTTT. Protein: CSASFNPRGAVLWGQGKDTQYF. The chain carries TRBV20-1 and TRBJ2-3; the match to TRBD2 covers 8 bases. Looked up from germline, CDR1 is DFQATT and CDR2 is SNEGSKA (reference sequence). V lost 3 bases, J lost 5 bases, and 31 bases stayed unmatched. The CDR3 has 22 amino acids.